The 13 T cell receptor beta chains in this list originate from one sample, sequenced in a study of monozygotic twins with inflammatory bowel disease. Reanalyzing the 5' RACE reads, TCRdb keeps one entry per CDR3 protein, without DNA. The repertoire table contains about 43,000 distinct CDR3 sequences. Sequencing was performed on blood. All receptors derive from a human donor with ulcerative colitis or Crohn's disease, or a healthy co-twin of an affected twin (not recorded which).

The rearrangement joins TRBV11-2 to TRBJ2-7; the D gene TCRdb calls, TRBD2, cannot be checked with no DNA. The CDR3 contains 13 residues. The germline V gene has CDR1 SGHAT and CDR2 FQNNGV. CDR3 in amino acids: CASSLEPSGRQYF.

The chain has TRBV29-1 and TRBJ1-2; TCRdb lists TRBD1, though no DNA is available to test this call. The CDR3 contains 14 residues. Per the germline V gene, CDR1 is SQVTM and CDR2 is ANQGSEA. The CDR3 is CSVGSAQGIYGYTF. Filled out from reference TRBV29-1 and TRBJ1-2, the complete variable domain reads SAVISQKPSRDICQRGTSLTIQCQVDSQVTMMFWYRQQPGQSLTLIATANQGSEATYESGFVIDKFPISRPNLTFSTLTVSNMSPEDSSIYLCSVGSAQGIYGYTFGSGTRLTVV.

CDR3 residues: CASSWQGRDNEQFF. The V call is TRBV19, the J call TRBJ2-1; the TRBD2 assignment by TCRdb is unverifiable without DNA. CDR3 length equals 14 residues. Germline CDR1 and CDR2: LNHDA and SQIVND (reference sequence).

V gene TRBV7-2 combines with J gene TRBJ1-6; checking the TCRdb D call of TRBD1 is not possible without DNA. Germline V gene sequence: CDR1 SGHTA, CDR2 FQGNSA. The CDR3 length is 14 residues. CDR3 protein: CASSLGQGYSPLHF.

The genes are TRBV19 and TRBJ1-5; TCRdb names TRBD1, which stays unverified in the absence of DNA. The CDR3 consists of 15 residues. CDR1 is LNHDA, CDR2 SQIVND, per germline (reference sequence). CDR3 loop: CASSPTGYSNQPQHF.

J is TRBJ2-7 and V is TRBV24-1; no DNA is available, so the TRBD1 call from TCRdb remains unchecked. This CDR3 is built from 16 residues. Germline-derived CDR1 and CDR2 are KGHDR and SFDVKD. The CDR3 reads CATRMDRPGGRGEQYF.

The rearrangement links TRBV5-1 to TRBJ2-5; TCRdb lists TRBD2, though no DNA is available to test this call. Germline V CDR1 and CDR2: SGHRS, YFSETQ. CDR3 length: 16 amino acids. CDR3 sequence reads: CASSDRGTSGRETQYF.

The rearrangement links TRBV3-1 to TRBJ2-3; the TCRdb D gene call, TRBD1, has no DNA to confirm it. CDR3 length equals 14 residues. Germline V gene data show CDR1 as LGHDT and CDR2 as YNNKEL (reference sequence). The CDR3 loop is CASSGGFGTDTQYF.

The CDR3 reads CASTQGGGGAKTQYF. This chain uses TRBV7-2 with TRBJ2-5; TCRdb picks TRBD2, but there is no DNA to check that call. CDR1 is SGHTA and CDR2 is FQGNSA in the germline V gene. This CDR3 has 15 amino acids. Looking up the rest from reference TRBV7-2 and TRBJ2-5 gives the full variable domain: GAGVSQSPSNKVTEKGKDVELRCDPISGHTALYWYRQSLGQGLEFLIYFQGNSAPDKSGLPSDRFSAERTGGSVSTLTIQRTQQEDSAVYLCASTQGGGGAKTQYFGPGTRLLVL.

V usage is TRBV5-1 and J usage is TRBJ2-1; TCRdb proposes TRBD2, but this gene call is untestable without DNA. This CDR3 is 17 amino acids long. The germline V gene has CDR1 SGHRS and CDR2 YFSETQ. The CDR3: CASAPSPGVREPSEQFF. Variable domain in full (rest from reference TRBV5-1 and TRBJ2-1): KAGVTQTPRYLIKTRGQQVTLSCSPISGHRSVSWYQQTPGQGLQFLFEYFSETQRNKGNFPGRFSGRQFSNSRSEMNVSTLELGDSALYLCASAPSPGVREPSEQFFGPGTRLTVL.

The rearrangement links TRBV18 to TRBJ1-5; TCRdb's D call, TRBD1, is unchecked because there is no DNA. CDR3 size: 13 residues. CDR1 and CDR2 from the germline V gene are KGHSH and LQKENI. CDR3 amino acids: CASSGLRGQPQHF.

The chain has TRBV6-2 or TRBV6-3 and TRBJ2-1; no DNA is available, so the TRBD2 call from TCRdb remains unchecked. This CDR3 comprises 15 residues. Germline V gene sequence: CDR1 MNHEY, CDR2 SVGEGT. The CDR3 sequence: CASIRGLAGINEQFF.

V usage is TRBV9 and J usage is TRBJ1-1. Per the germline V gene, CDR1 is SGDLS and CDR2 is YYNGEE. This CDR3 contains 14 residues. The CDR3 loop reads CASSAGSGWTEAFF.